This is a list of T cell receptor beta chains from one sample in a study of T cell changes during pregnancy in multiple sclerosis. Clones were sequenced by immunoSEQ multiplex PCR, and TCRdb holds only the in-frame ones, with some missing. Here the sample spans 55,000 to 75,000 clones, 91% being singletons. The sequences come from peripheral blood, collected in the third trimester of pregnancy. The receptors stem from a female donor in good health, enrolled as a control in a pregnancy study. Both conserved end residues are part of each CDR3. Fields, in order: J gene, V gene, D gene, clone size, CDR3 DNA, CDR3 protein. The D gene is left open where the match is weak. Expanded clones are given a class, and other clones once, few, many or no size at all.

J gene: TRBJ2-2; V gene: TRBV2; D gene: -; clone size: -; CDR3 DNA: TGTGCCAGCAGTGAAGAGGGGGCCGGGGAGCTGTTTTTT; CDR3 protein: CASSEEGAGELFF
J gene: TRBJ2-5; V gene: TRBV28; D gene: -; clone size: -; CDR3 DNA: TGTGCCAGCAGTCTTCACAGGGTAGAAGAGACCCAGTACTTC; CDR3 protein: CASSLHRVEETQYF
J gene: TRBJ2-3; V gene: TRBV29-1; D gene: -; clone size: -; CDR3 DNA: TGCAGCGCTATATATTCCTTCAGGGATGTCGAAGATACGCAGTATTTT; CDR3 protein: CSAIYSFRDVEDTQYF
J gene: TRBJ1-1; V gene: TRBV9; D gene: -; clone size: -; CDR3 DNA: TGTGCCAGCAACATTGGAGGGGAGGAAGCTTTCTTT; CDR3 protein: CASNIGGEEAFF
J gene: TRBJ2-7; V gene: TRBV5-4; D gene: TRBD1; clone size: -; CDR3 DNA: TGTGCCAGCAGCTCCCGGGACAGGGAAAGGGAGCAGTACTTC; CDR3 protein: CASSSRDREREQYF
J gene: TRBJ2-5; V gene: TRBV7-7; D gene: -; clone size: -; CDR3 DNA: TGTGCTAGCATCGCCCTGACTTTCCAAGAGACCCAGTACTTC; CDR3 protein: CASIALTFQETQYF
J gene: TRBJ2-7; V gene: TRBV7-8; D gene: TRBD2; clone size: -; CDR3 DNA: TGTGCCAGCAGCTATCGGACTAGCGGAGGCTACGAGCAGTACTTC; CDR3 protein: CASSYRTSGGYEQYF
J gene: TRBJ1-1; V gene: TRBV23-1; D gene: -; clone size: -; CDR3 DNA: TGCGCCAGCAGTCAATCGAGGGAGAGGGCCGGCGTCACTGAAGCTTTCTTT; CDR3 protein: CASSQSRERAGVTEAFF
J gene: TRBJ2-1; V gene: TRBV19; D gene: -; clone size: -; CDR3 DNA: TGTGCCAGTGCGCCTGATTACAGCTCCTACAATGAGCAGTTCTTC; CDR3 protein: CASAPDYSSYNEQFF
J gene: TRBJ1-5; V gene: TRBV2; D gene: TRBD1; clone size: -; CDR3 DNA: TGTGCCAGCAGACAGGGGCGGAATCAGCCCCAGCATTTT; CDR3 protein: CASRQGRNQPQHF
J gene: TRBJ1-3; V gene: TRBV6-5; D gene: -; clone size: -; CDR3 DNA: TGTGCCAGCAGGAAAGACTCAAGCTCTGGAAACACCATATATTTT; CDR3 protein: CASRKDSSSGNTIYF
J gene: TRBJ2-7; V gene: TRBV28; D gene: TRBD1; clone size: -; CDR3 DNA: TGTGCCAGCAGCCTGACAGGGGCCTACTACGAGCAGTACTTC; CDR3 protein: CASSLTGAYYEQYF
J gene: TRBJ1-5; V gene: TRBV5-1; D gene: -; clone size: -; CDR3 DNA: TGCGCCAGCAGCTTCACAGGGATGGGCAATCAGCCCCAGCATTTT; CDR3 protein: CASSFTGMGNQPQHF
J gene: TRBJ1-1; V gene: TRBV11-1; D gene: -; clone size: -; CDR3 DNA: TGTGCCAGCAGCAGGACTTTGAACACTGAAGCTTTCTTT; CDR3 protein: CASSRTLNTEAFF
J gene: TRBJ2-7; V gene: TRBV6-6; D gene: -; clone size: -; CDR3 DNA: TGTGCCAGCAGTTACTCTGAAGCGACAGCCTACGAGCAGTACTTC; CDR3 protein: CASSYSEATAYEQYF
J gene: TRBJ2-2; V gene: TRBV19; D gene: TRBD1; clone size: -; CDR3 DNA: TGTGCCAGTAGTCGACAGGGGTCCGGGGAGCTGTTTTTT; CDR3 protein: CASSRQGSGELFF
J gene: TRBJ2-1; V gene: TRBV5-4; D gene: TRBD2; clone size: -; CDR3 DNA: TGTGCCAGCAGCTCGGGACTAGCCGTGGGAGAGCAGTTCTTC; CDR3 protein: CASSSGLAVGEQFF
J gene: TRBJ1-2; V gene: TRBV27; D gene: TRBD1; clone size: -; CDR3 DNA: TGTGCCAGCAGTTTAAGGAGGGACAGAGTCTATGGCTACACCTTC; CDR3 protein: CASSLRRDRVYGYTF
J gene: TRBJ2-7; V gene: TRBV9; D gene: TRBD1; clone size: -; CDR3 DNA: TGTGCCAGCAGCGTAGACCCGCAGGGGGCCTACGAGCAGTACTTC; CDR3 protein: CASSVDPQGAYEQYF
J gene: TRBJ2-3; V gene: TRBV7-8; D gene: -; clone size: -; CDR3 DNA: TGTGCCAGCAGCTCCCCCCGGGAGCGAGATACGCAGTATTTT; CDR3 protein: CASSSPRERDTQYF
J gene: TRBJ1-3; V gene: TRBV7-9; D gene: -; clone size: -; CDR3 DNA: TGTGCCAGCAGCTTAGCAGGGGGAGATACCATATATTTT; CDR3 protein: CASSLAGGDTIYF
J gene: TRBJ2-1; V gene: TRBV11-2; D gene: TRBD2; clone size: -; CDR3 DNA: TGTGCCAGCAGCTTGTTAGCGGGGGGAGCCCGGGGGGATGAGCAGTTCTTC; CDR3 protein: CASSLLAGGARGDEQFF
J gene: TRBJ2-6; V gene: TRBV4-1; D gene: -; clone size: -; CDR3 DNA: TGCGCCAGCAGCCATAACTCTGGGGCCAACGTCCTGACTTTC; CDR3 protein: CASSHNSGANVLTF
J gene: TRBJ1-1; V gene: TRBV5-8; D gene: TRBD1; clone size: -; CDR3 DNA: TGTGCCAGCAGCTTTACAGGGGTCGGCACTGAAGCTTTCTTT; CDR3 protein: CASSFTGVGTEAFF
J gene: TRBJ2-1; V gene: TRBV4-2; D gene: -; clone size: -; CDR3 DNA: TGTGCCAGCAGCCAAGATAATAGCGGATACAATGAGCAGTTCTTC; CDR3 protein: CASSQDNSGYNEQFF
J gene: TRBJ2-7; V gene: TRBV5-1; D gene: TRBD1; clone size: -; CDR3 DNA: TGCGCCAGCAGCTTGCTGGGACAGGGCAACGAGCAGTACTTC; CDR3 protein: CASSLLGQGNEQYF
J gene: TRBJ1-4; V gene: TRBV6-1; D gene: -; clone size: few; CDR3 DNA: TGTGCCAGCAGTGAAGCGCCGGGAACTAATGAAAAACTGTTTTTT; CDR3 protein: CASSEAPGTNEKLFF
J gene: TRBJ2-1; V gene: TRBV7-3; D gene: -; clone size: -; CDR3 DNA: TGTGCCAGCAGCTTTGGGCTGAGCTCCTACAATGAGCAGTTCTTC; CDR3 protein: CASSFGLSSYNEQFF
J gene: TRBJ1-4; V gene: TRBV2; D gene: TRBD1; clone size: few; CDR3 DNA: TGTGCCACCACAGGGGTGGCTAATGAAAAACTGTTTTTT; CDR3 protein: CATTGVANEKLFF
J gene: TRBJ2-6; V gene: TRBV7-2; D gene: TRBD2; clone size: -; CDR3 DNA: TGTGCCAGCAGCTCAGCCGGGACTAGGAACTCTGGGGCCAACGTCCTGACTTTC; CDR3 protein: CASSSAGTRNSGANVLTF
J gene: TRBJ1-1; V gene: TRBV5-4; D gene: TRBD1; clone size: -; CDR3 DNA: TGTGCCAGCACTTGGACAGGGGCGACTGAAGCTTTCTTT; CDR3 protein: CASTWTGATEAFF
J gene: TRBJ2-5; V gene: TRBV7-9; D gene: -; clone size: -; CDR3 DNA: TGTACCAGCAGCTTACGAGTTGAGACCCAGTACTTC; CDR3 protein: CTSSLRVETQYF
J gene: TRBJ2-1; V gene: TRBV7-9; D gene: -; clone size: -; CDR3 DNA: TGTGCCAGCAGCTCGGAGGGAGCGGAATCCTACAATGAGCAGTTCTTC; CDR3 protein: CASSSEGAESYNEQFF
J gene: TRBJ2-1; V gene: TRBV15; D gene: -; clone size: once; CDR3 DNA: TGTGCCACCAGCAGAGATCGCCCTATAGCGAGGCGGTACAATGAGCAGTTCTTC; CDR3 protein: CATSRDRPIARRYNEQFF
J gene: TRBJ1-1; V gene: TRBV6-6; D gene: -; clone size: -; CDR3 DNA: TGTGCCAGCAGTTACTCGAGGACTGAAGCTTTCTTT; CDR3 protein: CASSYSRTEAFF
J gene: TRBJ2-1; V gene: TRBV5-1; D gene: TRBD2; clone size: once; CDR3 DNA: TGCGCCAGCAGCTGGTCGACTAGCGGGGGGGGCGATGAGCAGTTCTTC; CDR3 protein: CASSWSTSGGGDEQFF
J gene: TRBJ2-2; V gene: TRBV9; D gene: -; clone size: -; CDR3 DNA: TGTGCCAGCAGCCTCGCGGCGGGGATCACCGGGGAGCTGTTTTTT; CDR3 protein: CASSLAAGITGELFF
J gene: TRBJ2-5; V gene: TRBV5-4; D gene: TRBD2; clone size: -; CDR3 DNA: TGTGCCAGCAGCCCTAGCGGGGGCCCCCAAGAGACCCAGTACTTC; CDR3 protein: CASSPSGGPQETQYF
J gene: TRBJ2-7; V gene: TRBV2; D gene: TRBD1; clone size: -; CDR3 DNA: TGTGCCAGCATAGACAGGGTCTACGAGCAGTACTTC; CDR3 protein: CASIDRVYEQYF
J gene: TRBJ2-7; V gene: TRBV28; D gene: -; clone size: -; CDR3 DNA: TGTGCCAGCAGTTTACTAGATCTGGCTAGCGAGCAGTACTTC; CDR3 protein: CASSLLDLASEQYF
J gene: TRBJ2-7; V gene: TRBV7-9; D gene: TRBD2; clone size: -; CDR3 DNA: TGTGCCAGCAACGCCCCACTAGCGGGCTCCTACGAGCAGTACTTC; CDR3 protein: CASNAPLAGSYEQYF
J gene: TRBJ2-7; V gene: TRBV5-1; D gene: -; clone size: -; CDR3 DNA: TGCGCCAGCAGCCGAGAGACTGGATACGAGCAGTACTTC; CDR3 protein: CASSRETGYEQYF
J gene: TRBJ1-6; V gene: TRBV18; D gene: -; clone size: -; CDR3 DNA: TGTGCCAGCTCATCACTACCACGCTCGGGGGGAAATTCACCCCTCCACTTT; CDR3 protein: CASSSLPRSGGNSPLHF
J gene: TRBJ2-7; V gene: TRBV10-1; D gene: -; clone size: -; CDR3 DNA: TGCGCCAGCAGTGGGAGGAGTTTCCCAAGGGAGCAGTACTTC; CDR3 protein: CASSGRSFPREQYF
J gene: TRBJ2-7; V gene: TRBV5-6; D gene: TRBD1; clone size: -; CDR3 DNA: TGTGCCAGCAGCTTCCGGACAGGGGGAGTTATTACCTACGAGCAGTACTTC; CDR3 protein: CASSFRTGGVITYEQYF
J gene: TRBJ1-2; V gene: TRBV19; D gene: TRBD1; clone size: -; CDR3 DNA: TGTGCCAGTAGTATTAGGGGAATCTCCCGGACAGGGCATCGAGGCTACACCTTC; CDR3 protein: CASSIRGISRTGHRGYTF
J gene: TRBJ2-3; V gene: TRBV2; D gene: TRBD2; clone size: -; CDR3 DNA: TGTGCCAGCAGTGAGCAGCGGGGGGGCCCGGATACGCAGTATTTT; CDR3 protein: CASSEQRGGPDTQYF
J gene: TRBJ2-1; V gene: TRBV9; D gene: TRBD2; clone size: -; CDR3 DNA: TGTGCCAGCAGCGTAGTAGGGGCGGGAGGGCCCTACAATGAGCAGTTCTTC; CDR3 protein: CASSVVGAGGPYNEQFF
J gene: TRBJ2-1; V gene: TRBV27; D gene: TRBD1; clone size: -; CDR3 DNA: TGTGCCAGCAGTGGACCGGGACAGGGCTACAATGAGCAGTTCTTC; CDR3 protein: CASSGPGQGYNEQFF
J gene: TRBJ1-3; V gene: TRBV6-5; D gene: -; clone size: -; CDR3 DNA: TGTGCCAGCAGTCGGGCCGGAAGCGGTGGAAACACCATATATTTT; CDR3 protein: CASSRAGSGGNTIYF
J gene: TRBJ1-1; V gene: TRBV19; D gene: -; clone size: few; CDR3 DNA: TGTGCCAGTAGTATTAGCAGAGGGTACACTGAAGCTTTCTTT; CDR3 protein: CASSISRGYTEAFF
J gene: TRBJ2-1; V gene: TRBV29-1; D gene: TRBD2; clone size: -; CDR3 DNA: TGCAGCGTTGGGCCCCTTGGCGGGAGGATTTCCTACAATGAGCAGTTCTTC; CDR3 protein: CSVGPLGGRISYNEQFF
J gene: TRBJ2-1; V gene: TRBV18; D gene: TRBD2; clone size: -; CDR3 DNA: TGTGCCAGCTCGCCGGGGACTAGCGGGTACAATGAGCAGTTCTTC; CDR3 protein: CASSPGTSGYNEQFF